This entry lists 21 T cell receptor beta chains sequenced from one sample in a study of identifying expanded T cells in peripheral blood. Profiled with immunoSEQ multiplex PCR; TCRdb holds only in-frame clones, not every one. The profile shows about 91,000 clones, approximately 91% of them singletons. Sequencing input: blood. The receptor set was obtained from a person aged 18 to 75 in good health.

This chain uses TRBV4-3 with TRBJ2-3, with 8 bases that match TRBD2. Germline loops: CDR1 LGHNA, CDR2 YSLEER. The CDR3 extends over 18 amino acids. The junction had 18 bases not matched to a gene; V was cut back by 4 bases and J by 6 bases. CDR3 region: CASSRTVEWASSGDTQYF. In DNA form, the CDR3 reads TGCGCCAGCAGCCGGACGGTTGAGTGGGCGTCTAGCGGGGATACGCAGTATTTT.

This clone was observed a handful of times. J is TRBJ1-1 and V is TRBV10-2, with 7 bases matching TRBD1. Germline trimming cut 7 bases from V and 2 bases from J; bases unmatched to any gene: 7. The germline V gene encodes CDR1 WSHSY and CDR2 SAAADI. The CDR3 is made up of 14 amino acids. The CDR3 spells CASTAGTANTEAFF. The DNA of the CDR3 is TGCGCCAGCACCGCCGGGACAGCCAACACTGAAGCTTTCTTT.

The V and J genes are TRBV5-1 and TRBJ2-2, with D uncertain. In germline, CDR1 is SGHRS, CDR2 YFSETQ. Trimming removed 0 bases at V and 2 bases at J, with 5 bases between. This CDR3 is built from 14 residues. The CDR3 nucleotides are TGCGCCAGCAGCTTGGCCCAAAACACCGGGGAGCTGTTTTTT. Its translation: CASSLAQNTGELFF.

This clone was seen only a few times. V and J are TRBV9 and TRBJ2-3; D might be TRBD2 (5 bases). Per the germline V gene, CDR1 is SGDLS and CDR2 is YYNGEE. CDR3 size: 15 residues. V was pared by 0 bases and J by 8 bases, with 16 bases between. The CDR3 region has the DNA TGTGCCAGCAGCGTAGGATTATCGGGGTCAGGTACGCAGTATTTT. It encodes CASSVGLSGSGTQYF.

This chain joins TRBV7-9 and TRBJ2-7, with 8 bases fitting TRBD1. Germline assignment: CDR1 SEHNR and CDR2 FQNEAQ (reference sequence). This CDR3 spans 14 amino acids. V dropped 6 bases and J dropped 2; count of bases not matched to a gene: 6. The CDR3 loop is CASSPDRVAYEQYF. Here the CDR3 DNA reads TGTGCCAGCAGTCCGGACAGGGTGGCCTACGAGCAGTACTTC. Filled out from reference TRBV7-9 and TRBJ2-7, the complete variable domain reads DTGVSQNPRHKITKRGQNVTFRCDPISEHNRLYWYRQTLGQGPEFLTYFQNEAQLEKSRLLSDRFSAERPKGSFSTLEIQRTEQGDSAMYLCASSPDRVAYEQYFGPGTRLTVT.

CDR3 coding DNA: TGTGCCAGCAGCCGTGGAGAAGCTTTCTTT. Translated, it gives CASSRGEAFF. The genes are TRBV7-2 and TRBJ1-1; D unresolved. This CDR3 has 10 residues. The germline V gene has CDR1 SGHTA and CDR2 FQGNSA. The V end was cut by 5 bases, the J end by 8 bases, with 6 bases between. The full variable domain, with the rest looked up from reference TRBV7-2 and TRBJ1-1, is GAGVSQSPSNKVTEKGKDVELRCDPISGHTALYWYRQSLGQGLEFLIYFQGNSAPDKSGLPSDRFSAERTGGSVSTLTIQRTQQEDSAVYLCASSRGEAFFGQGTRLTVV.

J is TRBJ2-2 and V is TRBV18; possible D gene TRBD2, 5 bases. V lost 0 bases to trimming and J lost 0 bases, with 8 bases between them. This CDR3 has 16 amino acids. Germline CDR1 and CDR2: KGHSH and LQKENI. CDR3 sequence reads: CASSPPSGANTGELFF. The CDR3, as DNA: TGTGCCAGCTCACCACCGTCCGGGGCGAACACCGGGGAGCTGTTTTTT.

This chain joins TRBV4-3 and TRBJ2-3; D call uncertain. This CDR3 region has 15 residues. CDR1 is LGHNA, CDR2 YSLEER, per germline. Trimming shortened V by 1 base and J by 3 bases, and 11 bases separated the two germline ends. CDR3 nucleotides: TGCGCCAGCAGCCAAGGAGCGTATTGGACAGATACGCAGTATTTT. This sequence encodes CASSQGAYWTDTQYF.

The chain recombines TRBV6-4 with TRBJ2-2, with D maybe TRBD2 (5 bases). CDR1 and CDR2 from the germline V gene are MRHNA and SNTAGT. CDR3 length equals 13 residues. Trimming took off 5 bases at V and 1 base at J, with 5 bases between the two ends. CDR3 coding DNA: TGTGCCAGCAGTAGCGGGAACACCGGGGAGCTGTTTTTT. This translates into CASSSGNTGELFF.

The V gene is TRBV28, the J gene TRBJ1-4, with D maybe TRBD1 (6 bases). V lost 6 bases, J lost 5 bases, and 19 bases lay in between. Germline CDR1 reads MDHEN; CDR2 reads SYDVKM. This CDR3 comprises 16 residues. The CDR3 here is CASRPTLGDTNEKLFF. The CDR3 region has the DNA TGTGCCAGCAGGCCGACGTTAGGGGACACAAATGAAAAACTGTTTTTT.

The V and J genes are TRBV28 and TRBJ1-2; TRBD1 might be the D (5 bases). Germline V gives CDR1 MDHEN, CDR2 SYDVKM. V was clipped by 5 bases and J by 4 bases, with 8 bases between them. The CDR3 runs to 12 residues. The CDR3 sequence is CASSPGTYGYTF. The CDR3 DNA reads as TGTGCCAGCAGTCCCGGGACCTATGGCTACACCTTC.

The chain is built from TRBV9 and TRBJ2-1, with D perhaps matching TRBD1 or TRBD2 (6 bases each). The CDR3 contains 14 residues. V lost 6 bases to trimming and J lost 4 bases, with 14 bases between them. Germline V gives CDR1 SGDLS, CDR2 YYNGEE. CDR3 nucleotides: TGTGCCAGCACCCCCGGGGGCCTATACAATGAGCAGTTCTTC. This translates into CASTPGGLYNEQFF.

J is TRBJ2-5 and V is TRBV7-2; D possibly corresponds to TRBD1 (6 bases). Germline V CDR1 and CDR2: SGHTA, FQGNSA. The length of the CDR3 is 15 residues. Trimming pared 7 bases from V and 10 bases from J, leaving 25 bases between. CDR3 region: CASTITWGQRYDQYF. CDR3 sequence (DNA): TGTGCCAGCACCATCACCTGGGGGCAGCGGTATGACCAGTACTTC.

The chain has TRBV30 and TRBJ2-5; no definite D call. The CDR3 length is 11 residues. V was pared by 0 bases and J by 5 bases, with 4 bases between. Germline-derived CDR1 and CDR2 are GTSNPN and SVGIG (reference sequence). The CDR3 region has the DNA TGTGCCTGGAGTGTCTTGGAGACCCAGTACTTC. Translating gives CAWSVLETQYF.

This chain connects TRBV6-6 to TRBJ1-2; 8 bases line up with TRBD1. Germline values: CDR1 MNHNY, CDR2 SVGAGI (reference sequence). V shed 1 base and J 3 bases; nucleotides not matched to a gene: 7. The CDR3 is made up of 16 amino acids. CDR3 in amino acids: CASSYFRDRLDYGYTF. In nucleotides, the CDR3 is TGTGCCAGCAGTTACTTCAGGGACAGGTTAGACTATGGCTACACCTTC.

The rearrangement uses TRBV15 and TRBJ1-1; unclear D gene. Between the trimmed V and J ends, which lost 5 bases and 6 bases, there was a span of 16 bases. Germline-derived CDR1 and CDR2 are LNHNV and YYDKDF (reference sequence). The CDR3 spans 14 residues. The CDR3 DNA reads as TGTGCCACCAGCCGACGGGAGGTCCGGGCTGAAGCTTTCTTT. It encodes CATSRREVRAEAFF.

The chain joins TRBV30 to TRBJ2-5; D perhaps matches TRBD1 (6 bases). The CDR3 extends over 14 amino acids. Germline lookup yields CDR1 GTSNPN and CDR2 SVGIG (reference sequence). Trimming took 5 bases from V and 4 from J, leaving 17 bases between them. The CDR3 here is CAWGGQGDLETQYF. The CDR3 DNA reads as TGTGCCTGGGGGGGACAAGGTGATTTAGAGACCCAGTACTTC.

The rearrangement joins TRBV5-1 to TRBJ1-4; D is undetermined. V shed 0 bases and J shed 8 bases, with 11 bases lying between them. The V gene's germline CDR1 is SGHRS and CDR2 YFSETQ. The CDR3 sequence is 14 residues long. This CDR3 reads CASSLVGVDEKLFF. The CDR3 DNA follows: TGCGCCAGCAGCTTGGTTGGGGTCGACGAAAAACTGTTTTTT. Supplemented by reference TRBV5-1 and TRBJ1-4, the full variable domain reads KAGVTQTPRYLIKTRGQQVTLSCSPISGHRSVSWYQQTPGQGLQFLFEYFSETQRNKGNFPGRFSGRQFSNSRSEMNVSTLELGDSALYLCASSLVGVDEKLFFGSGTQLSVL.

CDR3: CASSAKPSGYNEQFF. The CDR3 DNA reads as TGTGCCAGTAGTGCAAAACCCTCAGGGTACAATGAGCAGTTCTTC. This sequence joins TRBV19 and TRBJ2-1, with a weak D call TRBD1 (5 bases). Germline CDR1 reads LNHDA; CDR2 reads SQIVND (reference sequence). V dropped 5 bases and J dropped 4 bases, with 15 bases sitting between them. This CDR3 region has 15 residues.

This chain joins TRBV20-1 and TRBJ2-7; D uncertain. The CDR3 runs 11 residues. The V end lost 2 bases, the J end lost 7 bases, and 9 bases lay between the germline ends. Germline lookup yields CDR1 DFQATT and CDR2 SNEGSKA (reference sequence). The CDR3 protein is CSARQEREQYF. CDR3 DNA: TGCAGTGCTAGACAGGAAAGGGAGCAGTACTTC.

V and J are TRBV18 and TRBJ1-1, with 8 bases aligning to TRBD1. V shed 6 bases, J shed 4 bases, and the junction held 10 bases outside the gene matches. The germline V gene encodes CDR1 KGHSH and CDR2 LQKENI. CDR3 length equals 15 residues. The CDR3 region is CASSPGQAGSTEAFF. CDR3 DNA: TGTGCCAGCTCGCCGGGACAGGCGGGGAGCACTGAAGCTTTCTTT.